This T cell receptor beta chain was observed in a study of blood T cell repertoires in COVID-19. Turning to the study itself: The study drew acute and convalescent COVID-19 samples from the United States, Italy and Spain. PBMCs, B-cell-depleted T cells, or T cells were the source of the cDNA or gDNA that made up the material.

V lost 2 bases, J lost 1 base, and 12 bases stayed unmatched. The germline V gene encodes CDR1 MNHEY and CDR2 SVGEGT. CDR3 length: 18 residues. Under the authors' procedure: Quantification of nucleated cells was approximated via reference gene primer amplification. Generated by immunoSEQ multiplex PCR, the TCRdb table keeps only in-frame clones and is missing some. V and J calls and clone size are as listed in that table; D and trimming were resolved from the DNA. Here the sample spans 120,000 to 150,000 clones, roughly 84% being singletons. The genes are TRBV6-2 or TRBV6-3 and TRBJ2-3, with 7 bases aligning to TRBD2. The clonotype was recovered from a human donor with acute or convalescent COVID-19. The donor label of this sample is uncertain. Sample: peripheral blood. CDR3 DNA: TGTGCCAGCAGTTACCCGAGATACGGGACTAACGGCACAGATACGCAGTATTTT. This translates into CASSYPRYGTNGTDTQYF.